This T cell receptor (beta chain) was captured in a study of lymphopenia after photon versus proton radiotherapy. Findings and caveats of the study: Larger post-nadir TCR diversity loss correlated inversely with survival in deceased patients. Proton therapy kept repertoires fairly stable, unlike photons, which gained effector/memory cells. After the lymphocyte nadir, photon-treated repertoires showed oligoclonal expansion, especially of CD8+ Temra cells.

The data were produced by immunoSEQ multiplex PCR, yet TCRdb's version contains in-frame clones alone and is incomplete. The sample holds more than 80,000 clones, more than 70% seen once. In germline, CDR1 is ENHRY, CDR2 SYGVKD. The CDR3 totals 15 residues. V lost 8 bases to trimming and J lost 1 base; unmatched junction nucleotides: 11. Remarks on this clone: Its cognate antigen is unknown.

This chain connects TRBV10-3 to TRBJ2-7, with TRBD1 identical over 7 bases. The input for sequencing was peripheral blood, taken from a patient treated with proton-based radiotherapy. The receptor was derived from a man aged 55 to 70 with pancreatic cancer. This chain's CDR3 is CAIRPGTAQSYEQYF. The CDR3 region has the DNA TGTGCCATCCGCCCTGGGACAGCCCAGTCCTACGAGCAGTACTTC.